This note documents a single T cell receptor (beta chain) sequence. No cognate antigen has been identified for it. Base qualities are missing; no much larger clone stands one base away. For CDR1 and CDR2, the germline V gene lists MNHNS and SASEGT. The CDR3 covers 17 residues, taking in both the cysteine and the phenylalanine. The retained sequence is limited to the CDR3, 51 bases, with the frame set at the first base. V loses 0 bases of germline sequence and J loses 0 bases, and the interval between the two ends is 13 bases. This sample stems from a study of blood T cell repertoires in COVID-19 (dated by TCRdb to 2019 to 2021). In the study overall: Samples from collaborators originated in the United States, Italy and Spain and spanned both the acute and convalescent phases of COVID-19. The material from the prospective study consisted of cDNA or gDNA derived from T cells, B-cell-depleted T cells, or PBMCs. Deeply sampled blood TCRbeta repertoires from subjects exposed to, actively infected with, or recovered from COVID-19 were included in the dataset. A freely available public database, intended as a resource for researchers studying the immune response to SARS-CoV-2, is where the repertoires were released. The samples were drawn from two sources: the first 160 participants of the ongoing ImmuneRACE study, and over 1,000 subjects contributed by 6 global collaborators. Sample metadata almost always included a de-identified subject ID, COVID-19 status, age in years and sex. Where available, HLA class I and class II types were taken from metadata supplied by the sample provider and were not determined by assay-based typing. The study at large found these results: The amount of clinical and demographic metadata varied by source and participant and was provided uncurated.

One collaborating source in Seattle enrolled patients during active infection and followed them longitudinally through the course of disease. Collaborating institutions collected whole blood in K2EDTA tubes following their own protocols. For TCRbeta analysis, collaborators shipped samples in one of three forms: frozen whole blood, isolated PBMCs, or DNA extracted from either of those sample types. TCRbeta CDR3 regions were amplified from genomic DNA by means of the immunoSEQ Assay, a bias-controlled multiplex PCR. On the study's bioinformatics: The number of nucleated cells in each sample was estimated by amplification of reference gene primers within the assay. To quantify the absolute abundance of each unique TCRbeta CDR3 rearrangement, sequence reads were collapsed and filtered. Productive Simpson clonality was computed per sample as the square root of Simpson's diversity index over productive rearrangements. TCRdb carries this immuneACCESS record with in-frame sequences only. Its versions omit some clonotypes, under half of them owing to an unresolved V gene in the studies checked, with the rest unexplained. From that table come the V and J calls and clone size; the DNA was used to work out D and trimming. The table for this sample lists fewer than 600,000 clones; approximately 92% of them were counted only once. Of the sample, approximately 0.9% falls within the top ten clones.

The TCR was taken from a man between 18 and 35 years old with COVID-19, enrolled during active disease. Rearrangement joined TRBV6-1 to TRBJ2-3, and possibly TRBD1, on 5 matching bases. Sequencing input: peripheral blood. The sequence in DNA is TGTGCCAGCAGTGAAGCGTGGAAAAGGGGTAGCACAGATACGCAGTATTTT. The resulting protein is CASSEAWKRGSTDTQYF.